What follows are 24 T cell receptor beta chains derived from one specimen sequenced in a study of CD8+CD57+ T cells in acquired aplastic anemia (dated by TCRdb to 2016 to 2018). Patients chosen for sequencing had shown expansion of CD8+CD57+ cells by flow cytometry. TCRdb names Illumina HiSeq 2000 as the instrument used. Profiling of TCR beta VDJ combinations and CDR3 sequences used genomic DNA as the template. TCRdb's own reprocessing of the public reads used fastp at Q25 and MiXCR and kept productive beta chains. Merged by CDR3 protein, the rows form single entries marked with the most common genes and DNA. In this sample the table shows some 92,000 distinct CDR3 sequences, approximately 73% of which occur a single time. Approximately 65% of the sample is in the top ten clones. The sample taken for sequencing was sorted CD4+, CD8+, or CD8+CD57+ T cells (not recorded which) from PBMCs. These receptors originate from a human donor with aplastic anemia.

J is TRBJ1-2 and V is TRBV10-2; TRBD1 is a possible D gene (5 bases). The CDR3 totals 14 residues. Germline loops: CDR1 WSHSY, CDR2 SAAADI. V lost 8 bases to trimming and J lost 1 base, with 14 bases between them. The CDR3 region has the DNA TGCGCCAGCGGATCCGACAGTCATAACTATGGCTACACCTTC. It yields the protein CASGSDSHNYGYTF.

Points on this clonotype: This is likely a read error, given that the CDR3 carries no conserved phenylalanine or tryptophan at its end. V gene TRBV20-1 combines with J gene TRBJ2-1; possible D gene TRBD2, 7 bases. CDR3 length: 13 residues. The V gene's germline CDR1 is DFQATT and CDR2 SNEGSKA (reference sequence). With 5 bases removed from V and 9 bases from J, the gap between germline ends came to 17 bases. CDR3 sequence: CSAPQGGELEQFL. As DNA, the CDR3 is TGCAGTGCTCCCCAAGGGGGGGAGCTTGAGCAGTTCCTC.

This clonotype was detected ten times or more. J is TRBJ2-1 and V is TRBV7-3; the match to TRBD2 covers 7 bases. CDR1 and CDR2 from the germline V gene are SGHTA and FQGTGA. The V gene end was trimmed by 4 bases and the J gene end by 7 bases; junction bases not matched to a gene: 13. This CDR3 is 16 amino acids long. The CDR3 nucleotides are TGTGCCAGCAGCTACGGGGGTGGCGGGAGATCGAATGAGCAGTTCTTC. Protein sequence: CASSYGGGGRSNEQFF.

The rearrangement uses TRBV7-9 and TRBJ1-2, with D perhaps TRBD1 (6 bases). CDR1 is SEHNR and CDR2 is FQNEAQ in the germline V gene (reference sequence). This CDR3 has 13 residues. V dropped 6 bases and J dropped 1 base, with 9 bases sitting between them. The CDR3 region is CASSQQGNYGYTF. In nucleotides, the CDR3 is TGTGCCAGCAGTCAACAGGGTAACTATGGCTACACCTTC.

Turning to this clonotype: The junction departs from the called germline gene at one end, perhaps through a read error. This chain uses TRBV7-7 with TRBJ1-1; D gene unclear. From germline, CDR1 is SSHAT and CDR2 FNYEAQ (reference sequence). The CDR3 covers 13 residues. The CDR3 reads CASSLHENTEAFF. CDR3 in DNA: TGTGCTAGCAGCTTGCACGAAAACACTGAAGCTTTCTTT.

The chain is built from TRBV7-8 and TRBJ2-7; 11 bases line up with TRBD1. The CDR3 runs to 13 residues. Trimming took 6 bases from V and 6 from J; bases not matched to a gene: 4. Germline V gene lookup returns CDR1 SGHVS and CDR2 FQNEAQ. The CDR3 sequence: CASSSDRGPEQYF. The CDR3 DNA reads TGTGCCAGCAGTTCGGACAGGGGGCCCGAGCAGTACTTC.

This clonotype came up once. The CDR3 sequence is CASLGGSEQFF. CDR3 DNA: TGTGCCAGCTTGGGAGGCAGTGAGCAGTTCTTC. The genes are TRBV2 and TRBJ2-1, with D tentatively TRBD2 (6 bases). Germline loops: CDR1 SNHLY, CDR2 FYNNEI. The CDR3 runs 11 residues. Trimming left V 8 bases short and J 9 bases short, with 11 bases between.

The CDR3 protein is CASSWTDPYNEQFF. CDR3 coding DNA: TGTGCCAGTAGTTGGACGGATCCCTACAATGAGCAGTTCTTC. The chain couples TRBV19 to TRBJ2-1; D remains ambiguous. V was trimmed by 5 bases and J by 2 bases, leaving 10 bases between them. This CDR3 comprises 14 residues. The germline V gene has CDR1 LNHDA and CDR2 SQIVND (reference sequence). The variable domain in full, with the rest retrieved from reference TRBV19 and TRBJ2-1, is DGGITQSPKYLFRKEGQNVTLSCEQNLNHDAMYWYRQDPGQGLRLIYYSQIVNDFQKGDIAEGYSVSREKKESFPLTVTSAQKNPTAFYLCASSWTDPYNEQFFGPGTRLTVL.

The sample holds a few counts of this clonotype. The chain links TRBV20-1 to TRBJ1-2; D might be TRBD1 (5 bases). V dropped 6 bases and J dropped 0 bases, with 14 bases sitting between them. Germline V CDR1 and CDR2: DFQATT, SNEGSKA (reference sequence). The length of the CDR3 is 14 residues. CDR3 residues: CSATGTVANYGYTF. As DNA, the CDR3 is TGCAGTGCAACCGGGACTGTAGCTAACTATGGCTACACCTTC.

About this clonotype itself: One end of the junction does not line up with germline, which may come from a read error. The chain is built from TRBV2 and TRBJ1-2; a possible D gene is TRBD1 (5 bases). This CDR3 comprises 14 residues. From germline, CDR1 is SNHLY and CDR2 FYNNEI. For the CDR3, the DNA is TGTGCCAGCAGTGAAGCGCTGACAGTCTATAGCTACACCTTC. Translation: CASSEALTVYSYTF. Drawing the rest from reference TRBV2 and TRBJ1-2, the complete variable domain is EPEVTQTPSHQVTQMGQEVILRCVPISNHLYFYWYRQILGQKVEFLVSFYNNEISEKSEIFDDQFSVERPDGSNFTLKIRSTKLEDSAMYFCASSEALTVYSYTFGSGTRLTVV.

The V gene is TRBV15, the J gene TRBJ2-2, with D possibly being TRBD1 (5 bases). The V gene lost 3 bases and the J gene lost 2 bases, with 10 bases spanning the gap. The germline CDR1 and CDR2 sequences are LNHNV and YYDKDF (reference sequence). The CDR3 is 15 residues long. CDR3 sequence: CATSRGRVNTGELFF. The CDR3, as DNA: TGTGCCACCAGCAGGGGCAGGGTAAACACCGGGGAGCTGTTTTTT.

J is TRBJ2-5 and V is TRBV7-9; no firm D call. The germline CDR1 and CDR2 sequences are SEHNR and FQNEAQ (reference sequence). There are 15 residues in the CDR3. V was clipped by 0 bases and J by 5 bases, with 13 bases between them. The CDR3 DNA follows: TGTGCCAGCAGCTTAGCGATGGATGAGGCGGAGACCCAGTACTTC. Protein product: CASSLAMDEAETQYF. Full variable domain (rest looked up from reference TRBV7-9 and TRBJ2-5): DTGVSQNPRHKITKRGQNVTFRCDPISEHNRLYWYRQTLGQGPEFLTYFQNEAQLEKSRLLSDRFSAERPKGSFSTLEIQRTEQGDSAMYLCASSLAMDEAETQYFGPGTRLLVL.

The chain couples TRBV20-1 to TRBJ2-7, with D possibly TRBD2 on 5 matching bases. With 0 bases removed from V and 10 bases from J, the gap between germline ends came to 13 bases. Germline-derived CDR1 and CDR2 are DFQATT and SNEGSKA (reference sequence). The CDR3 runs 12 residues. This chain's CDR3 is CSARDPLGEQYF. The CDR3 nucleotides read TGCAGTGCTAGAGACCCTTTGGGAGAACAGTACTTC.

The chain is built from TRBV4-1 and TRBJ1-2; 7 nucleotides agree with TRBD1. The germline V gene encodes CDR1 MGHRA and CDR2 YSYEKL. V trimming: 2 bases; J trimming: 3 bases; junction bases outside the gene matches: 0. The CDR3 is made up of 13 amino acids. The CDR3 nucleotides are TGCGCCAGCAGCCAAACAGGGGACTATGGCTACACCTTC. Protein product: CASSQTGDYGYTF.

The CDR3 sequence is CASSQTGTGGYEQYF. The DNA for the CDR3 is TGTGCCAGTAGTCAGACCGGGACAGGGGGATACGAGCAGTACTTC. The J gene is TRBJ2-7, the V gene TRBV19; the match to TRBD1 covers 11 bases. Germline assignment: CDR1 LNHDA and CDR2 SQIVND (reference sequence). This CDR3 has 15 residues. V shed 5 bases and J 4 bases; nucleotides not matched to a gene: 7. The variable domain in full, with the rest retrieved from reference TRBV19 and TRBJ2-7, is DGGITQSPKYLFRKEGQNVTLSCEQNLNHDAMYWYRQDPGQGLRLIYYSQIVNDFQKGDIAEGYSVSREKKESFPLTVTSAQKNPTAFYLCASSQTGTGGYEQYFGPGTRLTVT.

V usage is TRBV7-6 and J usage is TRBJ2-3; TRBD2 agrees at 8 bases. This CDR3 region has 15 residues. Germline trimming cut 5 bases from V and 2 bases from J; bases unmatched to any gene: 6. The germline V gene encodes CDR1 SGHVS and CDR2 FNYEAQ. DNA for the CDR3: TGTGCCAGCAGCGGGGCGGGAGGCTCCACAGATACGCAGTATTTT. Translation gives CASSGAGGSTDTQYF.

The chain links TRBV12-3 or TRBV12-4 to TRBJ2-1; D uncertain. The CDR3 is 13 amino acids. V shed 1 base and J shed 5 bases, with 6 bases lying between them. CDR3 loop: CASSLVYNNEQFF. As DNA, the CDR3 is TGTGCCAGCAGTTTAGTATATAACAATGAGCAGTTCTTC.

This clonotype was seen a single time. Here the CDR3 reads CARTGMVNTEAFF. DNA of the CDR3: TGTGCCAGGACAGGGATGGTGAACACTGAAGCTTTCTTT. The chain carries TRBV2 and TRBJ1-1, with TRBD1 identical over 7 bases. Germline CDR1 SNHLY, CDR2 FYNNEI. This CDR3 has 13 residues. With V trimmed by 9 bases and J by 0 bases, 4 bases remained unmatched.

The V gene is TRBV6-1, the J gene TRBJ1-4; D might be TRBD1 (5 bases). CDR1 MNHNS and CDR2 SASEGT come from the germline V gene. Trimming took off 6 bases at V and 1 base at J, with 15 bases between the two ends. This CDR3 is built from 16 residues. In DNA, the CDR3 is TGTGCCAGCAGGACTTTCGGGGGGGGAACTAATGAAAAACTGTTTTTT. Amino acid sequence: CASRTFGGGTNEKLFF.

The chain couples TRBV2 to TRBJ2-3; TRBD1 or TRBD2 may be the D gene (6 bases each). V was clipped by 7 bases and J by 2 bases, with 10 bases between them. The CDR3 totals 13 residues. Germline assignment: CDR1 SNHLY and CDR2 FYNNEI. As DNA, the CDR3 is TGTGCCAGCAAAAGGGGGGCCACAGATACGCAGTATTTT. As protein: CASKRGATDTQYF.

There are many counts of this clonotype. This sequence joins TRBV5-8 and TRBJ1-2, with 12 bases fitting TRBD1. Unmatched junction bases numbered 6, after V lost 9 bases and J lost 0 bases. From germline, CDR1 is SGHTS and CDR2 YDEGEE. This CDR3 spans 15 amino acids. In nucleotides, the CDR3 is TGTGCCACCCCGGGACAGGGGGCGGCTAACTATGGCTACACCTTC. This translates into CATPGQGAANYGYTF.

The J gene is TRBJ1-1, the V gene TRBV25-1; D is perhaps TRBD1 (6 bases). Germline values: CDR1 MGHDK, CDR2 SYGVNS. The CDR3 runs to 15 residues. The V gene lost 1 base and the J gene lost 4 bases, with 13 bases spanning the gap. CDR3 loop: CASSESQGIITEAFF. For the CDR3, the DNA is TGTGCCAGCAGTGAATCCCAGGGGATAATCACTGAAGCTTTCTTT.

This clonotype was recorded once. The chain recombines TRBV29-1 with TRBJ2-1; the match to TRBD2 covers 9 bases. Germline V gene sequence: CDR1 SQVTM, CDR2 ANQGSEA. The CDR3 is 15 amino acids. Trimming at V came to 4 bases and at J to 9 bases, leaving 13 bases not matched to a gene. CDR3 in DNA: TGCAGCGTTGGCCCTCCCCATCTAGCGGGAACTGAGCAGTTCTTC. This translates into CSVGPPHLAGTEQFF.

This clonotype was found once. The chain joins TRBV25-1 to TRBJ1-4; D call uncertain. The germline CDR1 and CDR2 sequences are MGHDK and SYGVNS. V was cut by 1 base and J by 7 bases, with 10 bases left in between. The CDR3 is 14 residues long. CDR3 loop: CASSESWKSEKLFF. CDR3 bases: TGTGCCAGCAGTGAATCGTGGAAGTCTGAAAAACTGTTTTTT.